This T cell receptor beta chain is drawn from a study of blood T cell repertoires in COVID-19. Study context: Italy, Spain and the United States were the sources of the convalescent and acute COVID-19 samples.

Methods used by the authors: Amplification of reference gene primers was used by the study to estimate nucleated cell counts. Assay used: immunoSEQ multiplex PCR; TCRdb lists only in-frame clones, some missing. Clonal size and the V and J genes are those of that table, whereas D and trimming came from the DNA. The sample has approximately 180,000 clones, roughly 90% seen once. V was clipped by 7 bases and J by 8 bases; unmatched bases: 13. The CDR3 consists of 15 residues. Germline values: CDR1 SGHRS, CDR2 YFSETQ. This sequence was found in a man aged 50-59 years with acute or convalescent COVID-19. This sequence joins TRBV5-1 and TRBJ2-1, with 9 nucleotides matching TRBD2. The sequenced sample consisted of peripheral blood. The CDR3 reads CASHAPGTSRDEQFF. The CDR3 nucleotides read TGCGCCAGCCATGCTCCCGGGACTAGCCGCGATGAGCAGTTCTTC.